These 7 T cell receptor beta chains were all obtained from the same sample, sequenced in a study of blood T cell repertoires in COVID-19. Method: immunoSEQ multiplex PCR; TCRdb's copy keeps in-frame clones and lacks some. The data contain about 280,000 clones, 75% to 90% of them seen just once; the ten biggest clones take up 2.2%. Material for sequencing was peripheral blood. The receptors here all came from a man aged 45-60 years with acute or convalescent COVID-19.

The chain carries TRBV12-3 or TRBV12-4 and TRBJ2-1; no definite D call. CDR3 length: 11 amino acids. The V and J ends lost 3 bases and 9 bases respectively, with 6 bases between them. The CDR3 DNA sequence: TGTGCCAGCAGTTTGGAGTCTGAGCAGTTCTTC. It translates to CASSLESEQFF.

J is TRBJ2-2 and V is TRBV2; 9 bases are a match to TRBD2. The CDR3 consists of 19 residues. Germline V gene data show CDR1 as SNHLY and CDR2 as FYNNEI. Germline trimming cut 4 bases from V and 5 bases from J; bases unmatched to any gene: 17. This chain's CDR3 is CASSAPLRGGHGRTGELFF. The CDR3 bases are TGTGCCAGCAGTGCCCCCCTGCGGGGGGGCCACGGTCGAACCGGGGAGCTGTTTTTT.

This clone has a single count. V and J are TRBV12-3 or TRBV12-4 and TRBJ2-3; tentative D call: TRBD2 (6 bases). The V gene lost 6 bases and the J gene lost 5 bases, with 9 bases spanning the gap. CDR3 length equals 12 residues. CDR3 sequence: CASSRLGDTQYF. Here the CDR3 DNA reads TGTGCCAGCAGCCGACTAGGAGATACGCAGTATTTT.

This CDR3 reads CASSPRTVNSPLHF. The CDR3 DNA reads as TGTGCCAGCAGCCCTCGGACAGTGAATTCACCCCTCCACTTT. The rearrangement joins TRBV2 to TRBJ1-6, with D perhaps TRBD1 (6 bases). Trimming left V 6 bases short and J 7 bases short, with 13 bases between. CDR3 length: 14 amino acids. The V gene's germline CDR1 is SNHLY and CDR2 FYNNEI. Looking up the rest from reference TRBV2 and TRBJ1-6 gives the full variable domain: EPEVTQTPSHQVTQMGQEVILRCVPISNHLYFYWYRQILGQKVEFLVSFYNNEISEKSEIFDDQFSVERPDGSNFTLKIRSTKLEDSAMYFCASSPRTVNSPLHFGNGTRLTVT.

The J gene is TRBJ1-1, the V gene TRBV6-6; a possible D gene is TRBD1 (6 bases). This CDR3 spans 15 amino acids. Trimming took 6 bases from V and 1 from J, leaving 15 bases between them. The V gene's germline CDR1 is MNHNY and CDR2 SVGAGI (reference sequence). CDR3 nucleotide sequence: TGTGCCAGCAGGACTGACTTGACAGGGAACACTGAAGCTTTCTTT. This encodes CASRTDLTGNTEAFF.

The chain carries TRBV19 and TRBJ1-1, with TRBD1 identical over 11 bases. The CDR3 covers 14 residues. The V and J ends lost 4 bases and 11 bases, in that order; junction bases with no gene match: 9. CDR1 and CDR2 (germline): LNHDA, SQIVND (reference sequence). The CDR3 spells CASSTPGQGVNAFF. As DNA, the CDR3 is TGTGCCAGTAGTACGCCGGGACAGGGGGTGAATGCTTTCTTT.

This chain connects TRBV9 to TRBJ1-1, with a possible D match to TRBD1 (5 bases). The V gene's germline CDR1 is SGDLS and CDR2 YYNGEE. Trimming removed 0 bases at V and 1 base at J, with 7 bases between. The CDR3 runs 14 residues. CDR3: CASSVGQRNTEAFF. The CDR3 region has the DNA TGTGCCAGCAGCGTAGGACAGAGGAACACTGAAGCTTTCTTT.